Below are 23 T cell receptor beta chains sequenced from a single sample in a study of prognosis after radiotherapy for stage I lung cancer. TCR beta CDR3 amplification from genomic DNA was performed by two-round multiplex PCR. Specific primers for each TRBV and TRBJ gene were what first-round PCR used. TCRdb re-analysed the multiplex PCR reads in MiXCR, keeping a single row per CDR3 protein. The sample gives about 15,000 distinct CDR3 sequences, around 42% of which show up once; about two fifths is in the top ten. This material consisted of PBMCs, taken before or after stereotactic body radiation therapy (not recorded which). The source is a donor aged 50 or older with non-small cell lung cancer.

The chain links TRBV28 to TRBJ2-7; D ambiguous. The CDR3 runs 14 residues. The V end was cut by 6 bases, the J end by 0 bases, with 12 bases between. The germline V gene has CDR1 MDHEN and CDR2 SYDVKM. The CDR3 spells CASSLHGNSYEQYF. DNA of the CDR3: TGTGCCAGCAGCCTCCATGGAAACTCCTACGAGCAGTACTTC.

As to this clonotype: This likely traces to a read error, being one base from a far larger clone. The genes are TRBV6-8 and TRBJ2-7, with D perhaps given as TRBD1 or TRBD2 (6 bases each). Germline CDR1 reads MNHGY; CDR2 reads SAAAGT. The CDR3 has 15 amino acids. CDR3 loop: CVSSSRMGGRNEQYF. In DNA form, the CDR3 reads TGTGTCAGCAGTAGCCGAATGGGGGGCAGAAACGAGCAGTACTTC.

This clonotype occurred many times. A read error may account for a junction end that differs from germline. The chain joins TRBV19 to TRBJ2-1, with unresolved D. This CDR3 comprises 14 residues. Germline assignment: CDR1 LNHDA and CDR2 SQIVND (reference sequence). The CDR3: CASSISTLPTDLVF. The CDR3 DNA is TGTGCCAGTAGTATATCGACTCTCCCCACCGACTTAGTATTC.

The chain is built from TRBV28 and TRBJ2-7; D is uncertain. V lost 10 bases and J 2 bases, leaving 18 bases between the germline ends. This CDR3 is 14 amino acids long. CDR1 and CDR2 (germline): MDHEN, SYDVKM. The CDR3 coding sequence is TGTGCCACCGCCCAGGTCATAGTCCCCTACGAGCAGTACTTC. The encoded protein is CATAQVIVPYEQYF.

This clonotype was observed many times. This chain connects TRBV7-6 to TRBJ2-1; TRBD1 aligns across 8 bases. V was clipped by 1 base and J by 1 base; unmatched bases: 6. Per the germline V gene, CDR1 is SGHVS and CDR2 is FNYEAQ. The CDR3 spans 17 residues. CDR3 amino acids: CASSLEPGQASYNEQFF. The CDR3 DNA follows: TGTGCCAGCAGCTTAGAACCGGGACAGGCATCCTACAATGAGCAGTTCTTC.

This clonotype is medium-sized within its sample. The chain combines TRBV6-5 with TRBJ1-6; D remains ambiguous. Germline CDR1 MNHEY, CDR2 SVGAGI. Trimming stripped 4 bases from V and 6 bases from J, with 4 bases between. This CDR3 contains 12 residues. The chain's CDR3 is CASSWANSPLHF. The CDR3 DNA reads TGTGCCAGCAGTTGGGCTAATTCACCCCTCCACTTT.

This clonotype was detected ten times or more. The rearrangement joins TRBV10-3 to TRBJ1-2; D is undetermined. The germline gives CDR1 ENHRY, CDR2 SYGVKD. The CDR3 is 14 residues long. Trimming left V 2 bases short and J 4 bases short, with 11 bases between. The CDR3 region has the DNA TGTGCCATCAGTGAGCCGGACGTACGCTATGGCTACACCTTC. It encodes CAISEPDVRYGYTF.

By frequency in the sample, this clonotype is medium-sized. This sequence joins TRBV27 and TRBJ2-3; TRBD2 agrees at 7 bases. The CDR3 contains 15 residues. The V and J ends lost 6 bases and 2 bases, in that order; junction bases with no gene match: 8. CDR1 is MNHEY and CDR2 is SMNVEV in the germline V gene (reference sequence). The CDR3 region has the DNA TGTGCCAGCAGCTCCCCGGGACTAAACACAGATACGCAGTATTTT. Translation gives CASSSPGLNTDTQYF.

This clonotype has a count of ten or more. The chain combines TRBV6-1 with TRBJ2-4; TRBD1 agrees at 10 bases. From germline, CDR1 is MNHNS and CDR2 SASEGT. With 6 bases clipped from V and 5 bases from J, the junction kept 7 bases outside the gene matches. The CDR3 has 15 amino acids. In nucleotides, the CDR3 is TGTGCCAGCAGGAAGGGACAGGGGACCCAAAACATTCAGTACTTC. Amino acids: CASRKGQGTQNIQYF.

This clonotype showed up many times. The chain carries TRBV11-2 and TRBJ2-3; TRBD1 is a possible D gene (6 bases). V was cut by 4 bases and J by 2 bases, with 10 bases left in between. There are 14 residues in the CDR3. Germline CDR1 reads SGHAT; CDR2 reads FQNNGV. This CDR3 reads CASSSWTDTDTQYF. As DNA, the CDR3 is TGTGCCAGCAGCTCCTGGACAGACACAGATACGCAGTATTTT.

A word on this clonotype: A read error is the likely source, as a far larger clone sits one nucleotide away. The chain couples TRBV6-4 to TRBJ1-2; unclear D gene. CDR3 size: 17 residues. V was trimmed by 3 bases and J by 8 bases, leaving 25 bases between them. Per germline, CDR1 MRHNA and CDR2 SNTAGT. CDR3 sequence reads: CASSEALTRCQIGGYTF. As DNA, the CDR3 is TGTGCCAGCAGTGAAGCGCTTACGCGGTGTCAGATAGGCGGCTACACCTTC.

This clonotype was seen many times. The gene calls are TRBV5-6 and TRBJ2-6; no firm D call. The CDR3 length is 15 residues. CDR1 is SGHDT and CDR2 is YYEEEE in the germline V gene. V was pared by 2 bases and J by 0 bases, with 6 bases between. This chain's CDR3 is CASSFWGSGANVLTF. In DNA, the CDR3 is TGTGCCAGCAGCTTCTGGGGCTCTGGGGCCAACGTCCTGACTTTC.

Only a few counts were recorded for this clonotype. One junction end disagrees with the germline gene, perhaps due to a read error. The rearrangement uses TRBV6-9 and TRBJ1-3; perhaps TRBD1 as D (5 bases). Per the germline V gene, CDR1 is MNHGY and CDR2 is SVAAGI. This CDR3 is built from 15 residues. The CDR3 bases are TGTGCCAGCGGTTACGAGGGGATCTCTGGAAATACCATATATTTT. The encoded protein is CASGYEGISGNTIYF.

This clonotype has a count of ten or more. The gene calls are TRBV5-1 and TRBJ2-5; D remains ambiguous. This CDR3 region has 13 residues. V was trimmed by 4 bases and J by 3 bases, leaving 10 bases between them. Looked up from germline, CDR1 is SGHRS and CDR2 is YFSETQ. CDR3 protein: CASSPVGKETQYF. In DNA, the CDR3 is TGCGCCAGCAGCCCCGTGGGGAAAGAGACCCAGTACTTC.

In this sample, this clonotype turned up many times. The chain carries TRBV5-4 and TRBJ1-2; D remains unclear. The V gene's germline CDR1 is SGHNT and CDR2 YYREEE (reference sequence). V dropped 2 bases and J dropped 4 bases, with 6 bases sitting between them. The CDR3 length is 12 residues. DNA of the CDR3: TGTGCCAGCAGCTTCAATTCCTATGGCTACACCTTC. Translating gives CASSFNSYGYTF.

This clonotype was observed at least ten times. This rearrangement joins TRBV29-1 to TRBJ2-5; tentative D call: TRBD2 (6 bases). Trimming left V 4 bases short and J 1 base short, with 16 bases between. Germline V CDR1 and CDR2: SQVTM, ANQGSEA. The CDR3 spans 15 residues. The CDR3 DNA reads TGCAGCGTTGTCCCCGGGAGCACTTCCCAAGAGACCCAGTACTTC. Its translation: CSVVPGSTSQETQYF.

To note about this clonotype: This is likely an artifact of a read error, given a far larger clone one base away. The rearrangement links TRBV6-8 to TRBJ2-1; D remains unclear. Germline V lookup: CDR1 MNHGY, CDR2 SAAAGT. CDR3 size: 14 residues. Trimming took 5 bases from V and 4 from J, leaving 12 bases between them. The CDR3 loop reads CASSGPCEYNEQFF. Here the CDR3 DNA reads TGTGCCAGCAGTGGGCCGTGCGAATACAATGAGCAGTTCTTC.

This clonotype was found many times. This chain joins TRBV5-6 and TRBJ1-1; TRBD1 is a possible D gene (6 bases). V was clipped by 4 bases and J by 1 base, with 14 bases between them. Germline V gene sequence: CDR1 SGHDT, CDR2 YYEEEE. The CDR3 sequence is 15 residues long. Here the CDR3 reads CASSPVDRKNTEAFF. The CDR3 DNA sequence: TGTGCCAGCAGCCCGGTTGACAGGAAGAACACTGAAGCTTTCTTT.

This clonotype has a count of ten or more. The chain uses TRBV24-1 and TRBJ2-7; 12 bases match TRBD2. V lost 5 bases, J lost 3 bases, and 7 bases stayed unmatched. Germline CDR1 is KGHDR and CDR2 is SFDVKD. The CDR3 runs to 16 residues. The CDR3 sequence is CATSATTSGRLYEQYF. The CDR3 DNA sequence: TGTGCCACCAGTGCCACGACTAGCGGGAGACTCTACGAGCAGTACTTC.

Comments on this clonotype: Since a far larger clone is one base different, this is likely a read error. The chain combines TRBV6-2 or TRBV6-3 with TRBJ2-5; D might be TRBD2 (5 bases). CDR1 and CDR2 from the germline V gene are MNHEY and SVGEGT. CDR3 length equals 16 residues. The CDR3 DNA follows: TGTGCCAGCAGTTACAACTTTAGGAGCGGCCAAGAGACCCATTACTTC. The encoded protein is CASSYNFRSGQETHYF.

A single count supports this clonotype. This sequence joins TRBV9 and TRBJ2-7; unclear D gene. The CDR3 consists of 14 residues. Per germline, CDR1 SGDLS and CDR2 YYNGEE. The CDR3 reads CESSVGSVSNEQYF. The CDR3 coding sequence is TGTGAAAGCAGCGTAGGATCTGTCAGCAACGAGCAGTACTTC.

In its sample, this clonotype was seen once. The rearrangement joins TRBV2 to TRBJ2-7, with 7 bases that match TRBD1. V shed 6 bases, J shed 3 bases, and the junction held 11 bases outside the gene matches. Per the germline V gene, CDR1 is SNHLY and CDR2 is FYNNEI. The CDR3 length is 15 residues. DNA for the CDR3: TGTGCCAGCAGCGGGACAGTGGAAACGCTCTACGAGCAGTACTTC. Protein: CASSGTVETLYEQYF.

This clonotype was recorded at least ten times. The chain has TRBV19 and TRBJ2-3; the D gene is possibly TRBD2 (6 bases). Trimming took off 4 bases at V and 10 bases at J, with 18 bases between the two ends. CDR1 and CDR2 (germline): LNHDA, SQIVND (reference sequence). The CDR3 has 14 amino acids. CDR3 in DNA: TGTGCCAGTAGTAGCCGAACTAGCCCCGGAGCGCAGTATTTT. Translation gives CASSSRTSPGAQYF.